This TCR beta chain emerged from a study of Graves' ophthalmopathy and Graves' hyperthyroidism. Study summary: At initial diagnosis, peripheral blood was obtained, and this preceded any treatment. Study-level results: As the model predicted ophthalmopathy progression, it achieved a sensitivity of around 71% and a specificity of about 72%.

The CDR3 is 15 residues long. Germline CDR1 and CDR2: SGHVS and FQNEAQ. The V end was cut by 5 bases, the J end by 4 bases, with 15 bases between. Amplification from RNA transcripts yielded the TCR beta CDR3 regions. HTBI-primed first-round RT-PCR preceded second-round multiplex PCR. Each CDR3 protein is one row after TCRdb ran MiXCR on the multiplex PCR reads. This table holds around 600,000 distinct CDR3 sequences, about 40% found once. A duration under 3 months, NOSPECS ≥4, CAS ≥3 and moderate-to-severe activity characterized the donors with ophthalmopathy. About this clonotype: Its antigen is still unknown.

This rearrangement joins TRBV7-8 to TRBJ1-5; D is undetermined. The source material was peripheral blood. The sequence was obtained from an adult man with Graves' ophthalmopathy. CDR3 nucleotides: TGTGCCAGCAGCCCCTTAGGGCAGGTTAATCAGCCCCAGCATTTT. Translated, it gives CASSPLGQVNQPQHF.